There are a few counts of the clone carrying this TCR beta chain. Enrolled through a virtual design, the participants were between roughly 18 and 90 years of age and came from 24 US areas. Exposed participants came across a COVID-19 case within 2 weeks before study entry. The trim removed 4 bases at V and 5 bases at J, leaving 9 bases unmatched. Germline V lookup: CDR1 LGHDT, CDR2 YNNKEL (reference sequence). This CDR3 spans 15 amino acids. Methods used by the authors: Amplification of reference gene primers was used by the study to estimate nucleated cell counts. Libraries were prepared by immunoSEQ multiplex PCR; TCRdb keeps only in-frame clonotypes and omits some of them. V, J and clone size derive from that table, while D and trimming were established from the DNA sequence. The sample lists about 350,000 clones; almost 90% were seen once. This sample is part of a study of blood T cell repertoires in COVID-19. Study in general: The origin of the acute and convalescent COVID-19 samples was the United States, Italy and Spain.

The rearrangement joins TRBV3-1 (or the pseudogene TRBV3-2) to TRBJ2-7; 9 nucleotides match TRBD1. Sequencing input: PBMCs or T cells enriched from blood (not recorded which). This receptor was obtained from a woman aged 25 to 39 who had been exposed to COVID-19. In nucleotides, the CDR3 is TGTGCCAGCAGCCGCCTCGGGACAGGGCTAGACGAGCAGTACTTC. Amino acids: CASSRLGTGLDEQYF.